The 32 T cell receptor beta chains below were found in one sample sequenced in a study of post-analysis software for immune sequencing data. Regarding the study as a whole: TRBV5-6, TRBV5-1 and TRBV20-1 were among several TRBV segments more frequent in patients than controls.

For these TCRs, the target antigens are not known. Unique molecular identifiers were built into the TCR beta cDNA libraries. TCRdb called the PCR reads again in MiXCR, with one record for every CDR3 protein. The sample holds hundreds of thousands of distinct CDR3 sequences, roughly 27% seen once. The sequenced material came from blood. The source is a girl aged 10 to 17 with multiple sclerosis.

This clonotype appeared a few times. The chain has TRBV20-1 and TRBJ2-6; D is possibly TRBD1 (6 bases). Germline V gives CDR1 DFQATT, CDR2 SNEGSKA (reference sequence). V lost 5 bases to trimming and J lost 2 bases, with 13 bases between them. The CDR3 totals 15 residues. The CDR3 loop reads CSASIHRAGANVLTF. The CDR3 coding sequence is TGCAGTGCTTCAATACACAGGGCTGGGGCCAACGTCCTGACTTTC.

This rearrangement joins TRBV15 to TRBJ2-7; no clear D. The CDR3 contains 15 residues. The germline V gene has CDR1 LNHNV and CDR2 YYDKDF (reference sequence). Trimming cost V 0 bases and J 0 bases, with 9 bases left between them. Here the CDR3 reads CATSRDMTFSYEQYF. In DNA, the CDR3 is TGTGCCACCAGCAGAGATATGACTTTCTCCTACGAGCAGTACTTC.

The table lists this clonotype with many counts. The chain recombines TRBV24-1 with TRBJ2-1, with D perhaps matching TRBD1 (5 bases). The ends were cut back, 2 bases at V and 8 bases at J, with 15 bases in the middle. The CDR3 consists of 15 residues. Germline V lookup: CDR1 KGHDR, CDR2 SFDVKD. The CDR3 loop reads CATSDSGPTVDEQFF. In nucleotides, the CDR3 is TGTGCCACCAGTGATTCCGGCCCGACAGTAGATGAGCAGTTCTTC.

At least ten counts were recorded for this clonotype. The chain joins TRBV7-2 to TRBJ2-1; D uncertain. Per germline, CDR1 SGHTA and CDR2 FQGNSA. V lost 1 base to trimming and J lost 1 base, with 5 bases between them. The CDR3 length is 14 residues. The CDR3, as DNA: TGTGCCAGCAGCTTAGGCAGATCCTACAATGAGCAGTTCTTC. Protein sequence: CASSLGRSYNEQFF. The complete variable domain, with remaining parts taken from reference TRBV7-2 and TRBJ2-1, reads GAGVSQSPSNKVTEKGKDVELRCDPISGHTALYWYRQSLGQGLEFLIYFQGNSAPDKSGLPSDRFSAERTGGSVSTLTIQRTQQEDSAVYLCASSLGRSYNEQFFGPGTRLTVL.

The CDR3 bases are TGCGCCAGCAGTGAGTCATTTAGCGGGGGGCCAGATACGCAGTATTTT. Protein: CASSESFSGGPDTQYF. The V gene is TRBV10-2, the J gene TRBJ2-3; 10 bases fit TRBD2. The germline gives CDR1 WSHSY, CDR2 SAAADI. V shed 0 bases and J 4 bases; nucleotides not matched to a gene: 4. The CDR3 loop spans 16 amino acids.

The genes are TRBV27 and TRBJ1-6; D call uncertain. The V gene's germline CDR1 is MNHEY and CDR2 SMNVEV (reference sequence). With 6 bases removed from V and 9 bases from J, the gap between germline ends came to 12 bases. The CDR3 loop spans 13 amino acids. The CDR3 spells CASSAGGISPLHF. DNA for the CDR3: TGTGCCAGCAGCGCCGGAGGGATTTCACCCCTCCACTTT.

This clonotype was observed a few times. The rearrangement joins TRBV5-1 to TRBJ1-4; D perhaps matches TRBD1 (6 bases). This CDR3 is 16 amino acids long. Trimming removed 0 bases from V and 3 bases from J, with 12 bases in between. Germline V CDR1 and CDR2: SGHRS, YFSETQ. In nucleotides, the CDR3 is TGCGCCAGCAGCTTGGCCGAGGGGGGGGCTAATGAAAAACTGTTTTTT. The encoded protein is CASSLAEGGANEKLFF.

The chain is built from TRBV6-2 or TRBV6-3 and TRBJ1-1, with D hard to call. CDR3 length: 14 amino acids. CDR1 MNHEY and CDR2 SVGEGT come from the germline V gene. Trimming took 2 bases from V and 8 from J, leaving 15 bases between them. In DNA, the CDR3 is TGTGCCAGCAGTTACGCAATTATTTACGGAGAAGCTTTCTTT. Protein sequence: CASSYAIIYGEAFF.

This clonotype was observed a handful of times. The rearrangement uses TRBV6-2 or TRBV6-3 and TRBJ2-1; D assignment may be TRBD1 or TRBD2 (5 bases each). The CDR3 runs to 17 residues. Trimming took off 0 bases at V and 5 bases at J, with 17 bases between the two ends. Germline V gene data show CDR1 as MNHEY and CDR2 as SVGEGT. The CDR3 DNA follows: TGTGCCAGCAGTTACTCTACAGGTGGGGAGACGCACAATGAGCAGTTCTTC. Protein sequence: CASSYSTGGETHNEQFF.

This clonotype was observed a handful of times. The CDR3 protein is CASGTGTVNSPLHF. CDR3 bases: TGCGCCAGCGGAACCGGGACAGTCAATTCACCCCTCCACTTT. V and J are TRBV5-1 and TRBJ1-6; 7 nucleotides line up with TRBD1. The CDR3 runs to 14 residues. V was clipped by 7 bases and J by 7 bases; unmatched bases: 8. CDR1 is SGHRS, CDR2 YFSETQ, per germline.

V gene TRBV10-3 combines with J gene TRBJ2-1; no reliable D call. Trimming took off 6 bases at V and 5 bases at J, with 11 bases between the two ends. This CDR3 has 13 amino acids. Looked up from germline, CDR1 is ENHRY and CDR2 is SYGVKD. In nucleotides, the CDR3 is TGTGCCATCAGGGGCCTCCGAGACAATGAGCAGTTCTTC. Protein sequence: CAIRGLRDNEQFF.

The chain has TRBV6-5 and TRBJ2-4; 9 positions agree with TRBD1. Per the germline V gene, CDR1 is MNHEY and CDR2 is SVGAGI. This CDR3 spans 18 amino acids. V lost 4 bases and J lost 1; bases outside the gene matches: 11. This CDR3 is CASSFTGTGIGAKNIQYF. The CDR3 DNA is TGTGCCAGCAGTTTCACCGGGACAGGGATTGGGGCCAAAAACATTCAGTACTTC.

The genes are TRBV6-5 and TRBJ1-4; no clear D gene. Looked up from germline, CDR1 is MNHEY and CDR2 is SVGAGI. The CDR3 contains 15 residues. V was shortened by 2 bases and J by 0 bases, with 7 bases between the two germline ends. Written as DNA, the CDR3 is TGTGCCAGCAGTTACGGACCCGCAACTAATGAAAAACTGTTTTTT. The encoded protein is CASSYGPATNEKLFF.

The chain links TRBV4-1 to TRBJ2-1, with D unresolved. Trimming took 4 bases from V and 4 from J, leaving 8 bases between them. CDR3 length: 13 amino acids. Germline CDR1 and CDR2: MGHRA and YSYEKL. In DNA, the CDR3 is TGCGCCAGCAGCCCCCTCAAGTACAATGAGCAGTTCTTC. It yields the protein CASSPLKYNEQFF.

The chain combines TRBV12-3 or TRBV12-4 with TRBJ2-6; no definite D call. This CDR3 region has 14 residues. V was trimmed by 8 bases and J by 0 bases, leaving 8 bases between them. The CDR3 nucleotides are TGTGCCAGCGAGAAGGGCTCTGGGGCCAACGTCCTGACTTTC. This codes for CASEKGSGANVLTF.

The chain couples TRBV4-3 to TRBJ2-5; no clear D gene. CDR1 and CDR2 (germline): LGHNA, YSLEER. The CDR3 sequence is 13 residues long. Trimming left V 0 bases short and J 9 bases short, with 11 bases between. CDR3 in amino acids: CASSQDSSGAQYF. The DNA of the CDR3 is TGCGCCAGCAGCCAAGATTCAAGTGGGGCCCAGTACTTC.

The CDR3, as DNA: TGTGCCACCAGCAGAGCCCGAGTAACTAATGAAAAACTGTTTTTT. This gives the protein CATSRARVTNEKLFF. This chain connects TRBV15 to TRBJ1-4; no clear D. V was clipped by 1 base and J by 1 base, with 7 bases between them. The CDR3 contains 15 residues. Germline CDR1 reads LNHNV; CDR2 reads YYDKDF (reference sequence).

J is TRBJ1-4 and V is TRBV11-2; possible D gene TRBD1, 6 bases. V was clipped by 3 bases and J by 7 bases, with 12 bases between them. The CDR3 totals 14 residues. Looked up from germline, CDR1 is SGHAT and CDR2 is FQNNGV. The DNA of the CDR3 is TGTGCCAGCAGCTTCGGACAGTATCCTGAAAAACTGTTTTTT. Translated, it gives CASSFGQYPEKLFF.

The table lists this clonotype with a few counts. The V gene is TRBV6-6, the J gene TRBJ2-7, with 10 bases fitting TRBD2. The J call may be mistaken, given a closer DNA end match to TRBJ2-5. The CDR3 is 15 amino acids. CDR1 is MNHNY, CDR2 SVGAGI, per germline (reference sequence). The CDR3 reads CASRPKAGGQETQYF. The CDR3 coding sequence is TGTGCCAGCAGACCTAAAGCGGGGGGGCAGGAGACCCAGTACTTC.

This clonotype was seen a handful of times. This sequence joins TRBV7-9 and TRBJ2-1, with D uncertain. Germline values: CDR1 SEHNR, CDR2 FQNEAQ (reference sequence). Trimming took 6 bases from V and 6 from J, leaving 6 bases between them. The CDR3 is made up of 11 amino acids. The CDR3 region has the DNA TGTGCCAGCAGAAAATTCAATGAGCAGTTCTTC. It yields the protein CASRKFNEQFF.

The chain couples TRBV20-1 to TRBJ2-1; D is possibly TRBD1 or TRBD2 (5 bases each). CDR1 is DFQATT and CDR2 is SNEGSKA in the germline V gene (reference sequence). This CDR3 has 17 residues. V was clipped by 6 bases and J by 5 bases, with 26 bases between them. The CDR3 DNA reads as TGCAGTGCCGATTCTTACGGGGCAGGGACGAACGACAATGAGCAGTTCTTC. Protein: CSADSYGAGTNDNEQFF.

CDR3: CATSGLGGTSGLSYNEQFF. In nucleotides, the CDR3 is TGTGCCACCAGTGGCCTAGGGGGGACTAGCGGGCTCTCCTACAATGAGCAGTTCTTC. The chain joins TRBV24-1 to TRBJ2-1; TRBD2 aligns across 12 bases. From germline, CDR1 is KGHDR and CDR2 SFDVKD. The V gene end was trimmed by 5 bases and the J gene end by 0 bases; junction bases not matched to a gene: 10. This CDR3 spans 19 amino acids.

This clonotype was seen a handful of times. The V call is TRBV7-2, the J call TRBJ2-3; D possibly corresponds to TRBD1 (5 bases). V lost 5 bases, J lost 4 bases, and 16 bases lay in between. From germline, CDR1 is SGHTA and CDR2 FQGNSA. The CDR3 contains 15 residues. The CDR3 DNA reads TGTGCCAGCAGCCTCAGGGCCCAGCGTCCAGATACGCAGTATTTT. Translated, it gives CASSLRAQRPDTQYF.

CDR3 region: CASSPHLAGGSFF. In nucleotides, the CDR3 is TGTGCCAGCAGTCCCCATCTAGCGGGGGGGTCGTTCTTC. The V call is TRBV12-3 or TRBV12-4, the J call TRBJ2-1, with TRBD2 matching 12 bases. After removal of 5 bases from V and 15 bases from J, the junction contained 8 bases not matched to a gene. The CDR3 contains 13 residues.

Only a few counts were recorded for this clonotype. The CDR3 DNA follows: TGCAGCGTTCGCGGACAGATTCTCTACGAGCAGTACTTC. Amino acid sequence: CSVRGQILYEQYF. The chain has TRBV29-1 and TRBJ2-7, with D perhaps TRBD1 (6 bases). With 5 bases removed from V and 3 bases from J, the gap between germline ends came to 14 bases. Looked up from germline, CDR1 is SQVTM and CDR2 is ANQGSEA. This CDR3 region has 13 residues.

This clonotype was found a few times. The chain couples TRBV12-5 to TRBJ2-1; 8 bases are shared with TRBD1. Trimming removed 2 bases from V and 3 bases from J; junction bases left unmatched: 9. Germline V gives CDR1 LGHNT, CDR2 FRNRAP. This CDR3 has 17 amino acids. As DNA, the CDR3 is TGTGCTAGTGGTTTGACCAAGGACAGGGTCGGCTACAATGAGCAGTTCTTC. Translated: CASGLTKDRVGYNEQFF.

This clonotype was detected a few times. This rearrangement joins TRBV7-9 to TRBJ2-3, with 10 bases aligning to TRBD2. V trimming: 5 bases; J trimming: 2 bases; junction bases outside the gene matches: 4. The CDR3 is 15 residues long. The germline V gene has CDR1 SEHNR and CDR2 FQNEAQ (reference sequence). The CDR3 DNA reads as TGTGCCAGCAGCAACCTAGCGGGAGTCACAGATACGCAGTATTTT. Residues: CASSNLAGVTDTQYF.

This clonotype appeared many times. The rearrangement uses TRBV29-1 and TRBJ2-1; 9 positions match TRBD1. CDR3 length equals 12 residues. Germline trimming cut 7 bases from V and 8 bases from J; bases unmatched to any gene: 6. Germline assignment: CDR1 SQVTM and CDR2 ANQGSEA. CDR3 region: CSGDREGHEQFF. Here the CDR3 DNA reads TGCAGCGGGGACAGGGAAGGTCATGAGCAGTTCTTC.

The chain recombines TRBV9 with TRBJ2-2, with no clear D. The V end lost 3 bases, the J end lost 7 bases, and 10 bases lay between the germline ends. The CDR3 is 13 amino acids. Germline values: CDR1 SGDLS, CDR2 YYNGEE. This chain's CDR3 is CASSGLSVGELFF. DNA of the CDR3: TGTGCCAGCAGCGGGCTTTCTGTCGGGGAGCTGTTTTTT.

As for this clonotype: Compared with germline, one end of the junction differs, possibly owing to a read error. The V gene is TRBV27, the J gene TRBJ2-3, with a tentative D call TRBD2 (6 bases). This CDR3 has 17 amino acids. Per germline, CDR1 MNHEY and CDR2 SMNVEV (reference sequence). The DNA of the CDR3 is TGTGCCAGCAGTTTATCGAACCGAATGGGAGGCACAGATACGCAGTGTTTT. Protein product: CASSLSNRMGGTDTQCF.

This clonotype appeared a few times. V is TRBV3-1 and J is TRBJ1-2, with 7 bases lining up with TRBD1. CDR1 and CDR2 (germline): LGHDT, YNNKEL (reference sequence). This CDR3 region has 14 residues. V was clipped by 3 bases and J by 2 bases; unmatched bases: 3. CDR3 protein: CASSQGDSNYGYTF. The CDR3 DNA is TGTGCCAGCAGCCAGGGGGACAGCAACTATGGCTACACCTTC.

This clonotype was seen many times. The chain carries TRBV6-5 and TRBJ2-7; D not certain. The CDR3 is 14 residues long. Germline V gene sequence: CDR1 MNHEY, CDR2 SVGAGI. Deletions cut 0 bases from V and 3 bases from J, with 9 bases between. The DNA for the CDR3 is TGTGCCAGCAGTTACTCACTTGCCCGCTACGAGCAGTACTTC. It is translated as CASSYSLARYEQYF.